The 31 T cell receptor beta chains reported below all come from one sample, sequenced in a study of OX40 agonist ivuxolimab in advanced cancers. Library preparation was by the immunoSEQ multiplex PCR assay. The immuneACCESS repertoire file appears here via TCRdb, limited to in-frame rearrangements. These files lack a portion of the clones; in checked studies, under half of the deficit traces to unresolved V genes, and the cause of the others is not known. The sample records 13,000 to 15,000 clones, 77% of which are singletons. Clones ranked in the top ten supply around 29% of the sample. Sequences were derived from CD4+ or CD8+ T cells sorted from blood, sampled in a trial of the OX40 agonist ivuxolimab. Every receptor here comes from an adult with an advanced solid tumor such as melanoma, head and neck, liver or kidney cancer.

Here the CDR3 reads CASSEGFNEQFF. The CDR3, as DNA: TGTGCCAGTAGCGAGGGGTTCAATGAGCAGTTCTTC. The chain carries TRBV19 and TRBJ2-1; either TRBD1 or TRBD2 may supply D (5 bases each). The CDR3 consists of 12 residues. The germline CDR1 and CDR2 sequences are LNHDA and SQIVND (reference sequence). The V end lost 6 bases, the J end lost 6 bases, and 9 bases lay between the germline ends.

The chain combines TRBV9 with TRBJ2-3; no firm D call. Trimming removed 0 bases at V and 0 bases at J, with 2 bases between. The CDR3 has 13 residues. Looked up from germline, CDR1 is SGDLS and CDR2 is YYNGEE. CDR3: CASSVASTDTQYF. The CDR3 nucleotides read TGTGCCAGCAGCGTAGCTAGCACAGATACGCAGTATTTT.

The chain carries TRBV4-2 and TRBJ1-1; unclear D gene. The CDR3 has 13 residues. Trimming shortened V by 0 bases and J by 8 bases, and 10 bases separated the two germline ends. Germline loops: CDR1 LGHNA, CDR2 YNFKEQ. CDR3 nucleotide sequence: TGTGCCAGCAGCCAAGAAGGAGGAGACGAAGCTTTCTTT. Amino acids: CASSQEGGDEAFF.

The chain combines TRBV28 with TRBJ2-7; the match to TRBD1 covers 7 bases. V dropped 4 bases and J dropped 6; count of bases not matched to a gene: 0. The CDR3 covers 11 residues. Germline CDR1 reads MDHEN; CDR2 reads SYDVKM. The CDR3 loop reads CASSSGGEQYF. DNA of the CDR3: TGTGCCAGCAGTTCAGGGGGCGAGCAGTACTTC.

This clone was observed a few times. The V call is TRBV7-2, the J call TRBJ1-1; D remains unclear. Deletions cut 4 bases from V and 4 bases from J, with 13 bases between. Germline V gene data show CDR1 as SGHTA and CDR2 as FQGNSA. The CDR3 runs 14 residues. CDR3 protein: CASSSWGGRTEAFF. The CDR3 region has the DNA TGTGCCAGCAGCTCCTGGGGAGGACGCACTGAAGCTTTCTTT. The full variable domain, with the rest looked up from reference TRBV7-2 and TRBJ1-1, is GAGVSQSPSNKVTEKGKDVELRCDPISGHTALYWYRQSLGQGLEFLIYFQGNSAPDKSGLPSDRFSAERTGGSVSTLTIQRTQQEDSAVYLCASSSWGGRTEAFFGQGTRLTVV.

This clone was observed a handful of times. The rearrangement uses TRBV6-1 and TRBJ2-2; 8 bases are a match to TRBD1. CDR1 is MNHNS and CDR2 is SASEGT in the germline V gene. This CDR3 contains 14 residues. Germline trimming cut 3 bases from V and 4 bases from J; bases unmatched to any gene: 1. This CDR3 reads CASSEDRATGELFF. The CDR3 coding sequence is TGTGCCAGCAGTGAGGACAGGGCCACCGGGGAGCTGTTTTTT.

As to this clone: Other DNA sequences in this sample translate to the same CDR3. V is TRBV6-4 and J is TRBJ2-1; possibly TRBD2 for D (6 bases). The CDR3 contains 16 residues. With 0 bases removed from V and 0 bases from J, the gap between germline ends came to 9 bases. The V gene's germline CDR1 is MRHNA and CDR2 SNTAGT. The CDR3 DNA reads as TGTGCCAGCAGTGACTCTGGAGGGAGCTCCTACAATGAGCAGTTCTTC. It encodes CASSDSGGSSYNEQFF.

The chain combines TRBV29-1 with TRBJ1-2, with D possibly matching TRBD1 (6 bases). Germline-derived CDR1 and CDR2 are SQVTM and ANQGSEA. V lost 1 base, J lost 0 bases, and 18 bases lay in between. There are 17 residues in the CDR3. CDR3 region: CSVEVSVRGHPNYGYTF. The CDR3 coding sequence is TGCAGCGTTGAAGTCTCCGTGAGGGGACACCCTAACTATGGCTACACCTTC.

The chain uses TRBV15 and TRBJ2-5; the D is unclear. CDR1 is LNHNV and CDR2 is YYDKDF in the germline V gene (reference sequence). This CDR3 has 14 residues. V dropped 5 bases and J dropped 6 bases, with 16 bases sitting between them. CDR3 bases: TGTGCCACCAGCGGTTCTATAGCCCTCAAGACCCAGTACTTC. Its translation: CATSGSIALKTQYF.

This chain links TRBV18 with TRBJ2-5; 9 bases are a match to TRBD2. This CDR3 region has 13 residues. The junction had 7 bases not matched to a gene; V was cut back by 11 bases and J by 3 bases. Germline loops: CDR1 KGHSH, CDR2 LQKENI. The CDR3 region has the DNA TGTGCCTCTCATTTAGCGGGAGAAGAGACCCAGTACTTC. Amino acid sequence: CASHLAGEETQYF.

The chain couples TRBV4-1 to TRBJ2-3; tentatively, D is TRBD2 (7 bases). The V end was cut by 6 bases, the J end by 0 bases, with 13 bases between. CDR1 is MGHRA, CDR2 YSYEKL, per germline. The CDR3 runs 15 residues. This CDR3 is CASRGGGSSTDTQYF. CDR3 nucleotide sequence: TGCGCCAGCAGGGGAGGGGGTAGTAGCACAGATACGCAGTATTTT.

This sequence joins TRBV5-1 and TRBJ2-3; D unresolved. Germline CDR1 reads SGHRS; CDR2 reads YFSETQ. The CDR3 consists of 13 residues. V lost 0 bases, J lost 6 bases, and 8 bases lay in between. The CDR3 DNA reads TGCGCCAGCAGCTTGGGGGGTGAGGATACGCAGTATTTT. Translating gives CASSLGGEDTQYF.

The CDR3 protein is CASSEAVQESEVFDEQFF. In DNA form, the CDR3 reads TGTGCCAGCAGTGAAGCGGTACAGGAGTCGGAGGTTTTTGATGAGCAGTTCTTC. The V and J genes are TRBV6-1 and TRBJ2-1, with D perhaps given as TRBD1 or TRBD2 (5 bases each). Trimming stripped 0 bases from V and 8 bases from J, with 23 bases between. In germline, CDR1 is MNHNS, CDR2 SASEGT. The CDR3 covers 18 residues.

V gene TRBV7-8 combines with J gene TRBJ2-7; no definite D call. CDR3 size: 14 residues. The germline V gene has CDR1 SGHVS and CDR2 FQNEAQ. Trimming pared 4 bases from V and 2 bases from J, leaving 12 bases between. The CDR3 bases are TGTGCCAGCAGCTCGGCATACGAGGCCTACGAGCAGTACTTC. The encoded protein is CASSSAYEAYEQYF.

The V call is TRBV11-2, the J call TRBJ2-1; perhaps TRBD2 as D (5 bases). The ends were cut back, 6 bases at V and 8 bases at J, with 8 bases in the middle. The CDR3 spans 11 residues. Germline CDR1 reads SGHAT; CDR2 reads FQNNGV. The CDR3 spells CASSYGDEQFF. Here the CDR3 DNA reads TGTGCCAGCAGTTACGGGGATGAGCAGTTCTTC.

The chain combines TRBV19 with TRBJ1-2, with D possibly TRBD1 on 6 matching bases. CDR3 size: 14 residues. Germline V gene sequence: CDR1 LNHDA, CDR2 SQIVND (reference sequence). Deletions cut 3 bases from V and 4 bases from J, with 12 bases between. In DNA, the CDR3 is TGTGCCAGTAGTATTTCGGCAGGGGCCTATGGCTACACCTTC. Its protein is CASSISAGAYGYTF.

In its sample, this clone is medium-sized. CDR3 residues: CASSSEVTSLKDTQYF. For the CDR3, the DNA is TGTGCCAGCAGCTCGGAGGTGACTAGCCTTAAAGATACGCAGTATTTT. This chain uses TRBV27 with TRBJ2-3, with 7 nucleotides matching TRBD2. J gave up 5 bases and V 6 bases, and 14 bases lay outside the gene matches. This CDR3 is built from 16 residues. Germline V gene data show CDR1 as MNHEY and CDR2 as SMNVEV (reference sequence).

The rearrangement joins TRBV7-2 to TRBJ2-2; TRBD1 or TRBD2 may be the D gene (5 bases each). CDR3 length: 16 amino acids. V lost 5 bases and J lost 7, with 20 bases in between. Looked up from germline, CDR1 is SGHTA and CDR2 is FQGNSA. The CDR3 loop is CASSPGVSARGGELFF. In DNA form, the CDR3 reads TGTGCCAGCAGCCCCGGGGTATCGGCGAGGGGCGGGGAGCTGTTTTTT.

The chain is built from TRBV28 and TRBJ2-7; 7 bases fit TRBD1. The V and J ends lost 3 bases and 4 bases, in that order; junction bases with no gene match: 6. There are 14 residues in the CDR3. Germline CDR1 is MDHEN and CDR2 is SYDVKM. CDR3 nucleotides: TGTGCCAGCAGTTTTGGTAGGGGGCTTTACGAGCAGTACTTC. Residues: CASSFGRGLYEQYF.

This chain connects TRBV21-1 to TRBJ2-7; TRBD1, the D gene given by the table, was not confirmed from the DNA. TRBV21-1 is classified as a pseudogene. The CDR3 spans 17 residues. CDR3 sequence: CASSREVDRESSYEQYF. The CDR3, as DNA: TGTGCCAGCAGCAGGGAAGTGGACAGGGAAAGCTCCTACGAGCAGTACTTC.

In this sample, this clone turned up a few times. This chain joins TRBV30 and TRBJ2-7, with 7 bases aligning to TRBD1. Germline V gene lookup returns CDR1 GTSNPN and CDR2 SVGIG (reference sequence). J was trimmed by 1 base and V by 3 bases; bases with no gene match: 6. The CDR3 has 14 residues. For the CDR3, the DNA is TGTGCCTGGAGCCCGGGACAGTCATCCTACGAGCAGTACTTC. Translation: CAWSPGQSSYEQYF.

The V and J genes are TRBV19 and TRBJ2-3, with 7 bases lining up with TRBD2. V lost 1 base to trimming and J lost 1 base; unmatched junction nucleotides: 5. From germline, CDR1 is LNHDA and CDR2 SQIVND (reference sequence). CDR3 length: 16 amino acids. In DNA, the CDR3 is TGTGCCAGTAGTATAGTAGGACTAGTGGGCACAGATACGCAGTATTTT. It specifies CASSIVGLVGTDTQYF.

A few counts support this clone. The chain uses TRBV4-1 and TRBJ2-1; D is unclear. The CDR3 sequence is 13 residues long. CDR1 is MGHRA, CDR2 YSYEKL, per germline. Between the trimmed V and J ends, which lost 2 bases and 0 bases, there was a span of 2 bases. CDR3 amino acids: CASSQNSYNEQFF. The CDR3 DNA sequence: TGCGCCAGCAGCCAAAACTCCTACAATGAGCAGTTCTTC.

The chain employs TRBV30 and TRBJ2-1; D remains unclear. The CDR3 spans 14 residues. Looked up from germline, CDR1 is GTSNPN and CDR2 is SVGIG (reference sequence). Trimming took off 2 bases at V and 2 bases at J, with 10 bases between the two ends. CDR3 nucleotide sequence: TGTGCCTGGAGTTGGGGAACAACCTACAATGAGCAGTTCTTC. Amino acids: CAWSWGTTYNEQFF.

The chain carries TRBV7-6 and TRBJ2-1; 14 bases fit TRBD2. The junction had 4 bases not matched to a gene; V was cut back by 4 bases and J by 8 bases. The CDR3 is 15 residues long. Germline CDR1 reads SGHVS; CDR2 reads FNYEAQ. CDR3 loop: CASSSGLAGVYEQFF. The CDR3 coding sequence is TGTGCCAGCAGCTCGGGACTAGCGGGAGTATATGAGCAGTTCTTC.

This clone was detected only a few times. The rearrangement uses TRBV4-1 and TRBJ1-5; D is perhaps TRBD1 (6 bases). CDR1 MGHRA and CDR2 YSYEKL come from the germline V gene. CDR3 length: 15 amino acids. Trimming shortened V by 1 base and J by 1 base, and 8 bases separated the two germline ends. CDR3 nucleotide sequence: TGCGCCAGCAGCCAAGGGGGGCGAAGCAATCAGCCCCAGCATTTT. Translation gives CASSQGGRSNQPQHF.

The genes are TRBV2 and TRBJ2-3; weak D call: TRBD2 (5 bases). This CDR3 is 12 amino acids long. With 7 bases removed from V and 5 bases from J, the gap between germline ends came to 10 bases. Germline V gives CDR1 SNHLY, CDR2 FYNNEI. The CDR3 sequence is CASTLEGDTQYF. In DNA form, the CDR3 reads TGTGCCAGCACACTAGAGGGAGATACGCAGTATTTT.

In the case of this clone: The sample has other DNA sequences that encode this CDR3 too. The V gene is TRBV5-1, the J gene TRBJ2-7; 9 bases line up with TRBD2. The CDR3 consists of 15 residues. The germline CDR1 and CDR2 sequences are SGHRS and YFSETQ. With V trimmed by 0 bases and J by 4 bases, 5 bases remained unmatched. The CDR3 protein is CASSLGAGGGYEQYF. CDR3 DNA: TGCGCCAGCAGCTTGGGTGCGGGAGGGGGATACGAGCAGTACTTC.

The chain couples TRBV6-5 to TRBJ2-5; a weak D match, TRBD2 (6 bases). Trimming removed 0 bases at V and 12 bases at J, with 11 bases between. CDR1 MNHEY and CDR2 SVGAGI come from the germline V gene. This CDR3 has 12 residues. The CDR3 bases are TGTGCCAGCAGTTACTCGACGCGGGAAGAGTACTTC. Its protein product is CASSYSTREEYF.

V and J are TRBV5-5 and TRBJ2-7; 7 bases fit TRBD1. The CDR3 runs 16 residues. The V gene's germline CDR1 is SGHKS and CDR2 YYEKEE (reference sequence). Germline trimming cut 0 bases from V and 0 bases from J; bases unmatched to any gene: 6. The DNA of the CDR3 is TGTGCCAGCAGCTTGGTCGCGACAGGGATCTCCTACGAGCAGTACTTC. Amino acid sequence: CASSLVATGISYEQYF.

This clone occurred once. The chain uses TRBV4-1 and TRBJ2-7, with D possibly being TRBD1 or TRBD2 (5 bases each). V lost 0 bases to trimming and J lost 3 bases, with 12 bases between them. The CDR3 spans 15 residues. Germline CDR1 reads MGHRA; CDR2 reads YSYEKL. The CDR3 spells CASSQDLRGIYEQYF. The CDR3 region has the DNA TGCGCCAGCAGCCAAGATTTGAGGGGTATCTACGAGCAGTACTTC.